The rows below give T cell receptor beta chains drawn from one sample of a study of blood T cell repertoires in COVID-19. TCRdb's table, derived via immunoSEQ multiplex PCR, lists solely in-frame clones and lacks some. This sample carries a few hundred thousand clones, around 86% of them seen once, and the ten largest clones take around 2.9%. The sample consisted of peripheral blood. Every receptor here comes from a human donor in a cohort sampled during active COVID-19. CDR3s include the opening cysteine and the closing phenylalanine or tryptophan. Each record gives: J gene, V gene, clone size, D gene, CDR3 DNA, CDR3 protein. A D gene is named only where the DNA matches it firmly. Some rows have no size entry. The others give once, few or many, or a class for an expanded clone.

J: TRBJ2-5; V: TRBV2; size: .; D: TRBD1; DNA: TGTGCCAGCAGCTTTGACAGGGGACGGGAGACCCAGTACTTC; CDR3: CASSFDRGRETQYF
J: TRBJ2-1; V: TRBV30; size: .; D: TRBD1; DNA: TGTGCCTCACCGGGACAGGCCAATGAGCAGTTCTTC; CDR3: CASPGQANEQFF
J: TRBJ1-1; V: TRBV7-3; size: few; D: .; DNA: TGTGCCAGCAGCATAGATAACACTGAAGCTTTCTTT; CDR3: CASSIDNTEAFF
J: TRBJ1-1; V: TRBV7-3; size: once; D: .; DNA: TGTGCCAGCAGCTTCCTCCGTCACACTGAAGCTTTCTTT; CDR3: CASSFLRHTEAFF
J: TRBJ2-4; V: TRBV9; size: .; D: .; DNA: TGTGCCAGCAGCGTAGCTGACAGGAAAGCCCCGGGGAACATTCAGTACTTC; CDR3: CASSVADRKAPGNIQYF
J: TRBJ2-1; V: TRBV13; size: .; D: TRBD1; DNA: TGTGCCAGCAGCCCATGGGACAGGGGGTCAAATGAGCAGTTCTTC; CDR3: CASSPWDRGSNEQFF
J: TRBJ2-7; V: TRBV19; size: .; D: TRBD1; DNA: TGTGCCAGTAGTACCCCCCGGGACAGGGGCCTCTACGAGCAGTACTTC; CDR3: CASSTPRDRGLYEQYF
J: TRBJ1-1; V: TRBV25-1; size: few; D: .; DNA: TGTGCCAGCATAGCCAACACTGAAGCTTTCTTT; CDR3: CASIANTEAFF
J: TRBJ1-1; V: TRBV12-3/TRBV12-4; size: .; D: .; DNA: TGTGCCAGCAGTTTAGGGCGGCGGCTGGAAGCTTTCTTT; CDR3: CASSLGRRLEAFF
J: TRBJ2-5; V: TRBV7-9; size: .; D: .; DNA: TGTGCCAGCAGCTCGTCGTGGGCCCCACAAGAGACCCAGTACTTC; CDR3: CASSSSWAPQETQYF
J: TRBJ2-6; V: TRBV19; size: once; D: .; DNA: TGTGCCAGTAGTCCACTCGGGATTGGGGCCAACGTCCTGACTTTC; CDR3: CASSPLGIGANVLTF
J: TRBJ2-6; V: TRBV19; size: .; D: .; DNA: TGTGCCAGTAGTATAGGGCCCTCAACCGGGGCCAACGTCCTGACTTTC; CDR3: CASSIGPSTGANVLTF